A single sample is the source of the 21 T cell receptor beta chains below, sequenced in a study of metastatic and nonmetastatic thyroid tumors. MiXCR re-clonotyped the PCR reads for TCRdb. The sample consists of about 64,000 clones, approximately 4.1% of them appearing once. The entire patient cohort was treatment-naive prior to thyroid surgery. What was sequenced was blood. The receptor source for this set is a female donor with papillary thyroid cancer or a benign thyroid nodule (not recorded which). Some clones in this sample may be carry-over from other donors' samples.

This clone was observed at least ten times. The genes are TRBV6-5 and TRBJ2-5; 7 bases line up with TRBD1. Per germline, CDR1 MNHEY and CDR2 SVGAGI. V lost 2 bases to trimming and J lost 5 bases; unmatched junction nucleotides: 8. This CDR3 is built from 15 residues. CDR3 nucleotides: TGTGCCAGCAGTTACCTGACAGGGTCCCGCGAGACCCAGTACTTC. Amino acid sequence: CASSYLTGSRETQYF.

This clone occurred many times. This chain joins TRBV15 and TRBJ1-5; the D gene is possibly TRBD1 (6 bases). The CDR3 contains 17 residues. Per the germline V gene, CDR1 is LNHNV and CDR2 is YYDKDF (reference sequence). Trimming pared 5 bases from V and 1 base from J, leaving 18 bases between. This CDR3 reads CATSVRQGQVSNQPQHF. For the CDR3, the DNA is TGTGCCACCAGCGTACGTCAGGGGCAAGTGAGCAATCAGCCCCAGCATTTT.

This clone was observed at least ten times. V and J are TRBV19 and TRBJ2-1, with 7 bases lining up with TRBD1. Germline-derived CDR1 and CDR2 are LNHDA and SQIVND (reference sequence). The CDR3 sequence is 20 residues long. V shed 1 base, J shed 0 bases, and the junction held 15 bases outside the gene matches. This chain's CDR3 is CASSIASGTVSTGSYNEQFF. CDR3 bases: TGTGCCAGTAGTATAGCCTCCGGGACAGTATCGACGGGCTCCTACAATGAGCAGTTCTTC.

The CDR3 DNA follows: TGTTGTTCCCTCCCGGGCCTCAGTCTCGAGCAGTACTTC. Protein: CCSLPGLSLEQYF. This chain links TRBV28 with TRBJ2-7; D uncertain. There are 13 residues in the CDR3. From germline, CDR1 is MDHEN and CDR2 SYDVKM.

Many counts were recorded for this clone. The chain is built from TRBV7-8 and TRBJ2-7; TRBD1 matches at 8 bases. V lost 5 bases to trimming and J lost 3 bases; unmatched junction nucleotides: 3. CDR1 and CDR2 (germline): SGHVS, FQNEAQ. This CDR3 is built from 13 residues. The CDR3 nucleotides are TGTGCCAGCAGCAACGGACAGGGCTACGAGCAGTACTTC. Its protein product is CASSNGQGYEQYF.

This clone was seen only a few times. This rearrangement joins TRBV7-2 to TRBJ1-5, with 7 bases aligning to TRBD1. This CDR3 region has 14 residues. V lost 5 bases to trimming and J lost 1 base; unmatched junction nucleotides: 2. Per germline, CDR1 SGHTA and CDR2 FQGNSA. The CDR3 is CASSLGQSNQPQHF. For the CDR3, the DNA is TGTGCCAGCAGCCTGGGACAGAGCAATCAGCCCCAGCATTTT.

This clone was seen only a few times. This sequence joins TRBV27 and TRBJ1-2, with D tentatively TRBD1 (6 bases). The CDR3 has 16 amino acids. Deletions cut 4 bases from V and 5 bases from J, with 20 bases between. Germline V gene data show CDR1 as MNHEY and CDR2 as SMNVEV (reference sequence). In DNA, the CDR3 is TGTGCCAGCAGTTCATATGATATACGGGGGCCTTATGGCTACACCTTC. It is translated as CASSSYDIRGPYGYTF.

V usage is TRBV20-1 and J usage is TRBJ1-2, with D perhaps TRBD1 (6 bases). Trimming cost V 7 bases and J 7 bases, with 19 bases left between them. The length of the CDR3 is 13 residues. From germline, CDR1 is DFQATT and CDR2 SNEGSKA (reference sequence). The CDR3 spells CSVRDKGSGGYTF. The CDR3 nucleotides are TGCAGTGTCCGGGACAAGGGATCTGGTGGCTACACCTTC.

The J gene is TRBJ2-7, the V gene TRBV6-2 or TRBV6-3; perhaps TRBD2 as D (5 bases). The CDR3 length is 14 residues. Germline V gene data show CDR1 as MNHEY and CDR2 as SVGEGT. For the CDR3, the DNA is TGTGCCAGCAGTCAGTCTCGAGGGCGCTACGGGCAGTACGTC. This codes for CASSQSRGRYGQYV.

This clone was observed at least ten times. V is TRBV27 and J is TRBJ1-6; no clear D. V was cut by 7 bases and J by 7 bases, with 20 bases left in between. CDR3 length: 16 amino acids. The germline CDR1 and CDR2 sequences are MNHEY and SMNVEV (reference sequence). CDR3 protein: CASKDGNLVINSPLHF. The CDR3 DNA reads TGTGCCAGCAAGGACGGGAATCTCGTTATCAATTCACCCCTCCACTTT.

In this sample, this clone turned up many times. This sequence joins TRBV19 and TRBJ2-7; D is perhaps TRBD1 or TRBD2 (7 bases each). Trimming removed 5 bases from V and 1 base from J, with 21 bases in between. CDR1 LNHDA and CDR2 SQIVND come from the germline V gene (reference sequence). The CDR3 is 17 amino acids. The CDR3 sequence: CASSPREDRPVSYEQYF. The CDR3 coding sequence is TGTGCCAGTAGTCCACGGGAGGACAGGCCCGTTTCCTACGAGCAGTACTTC.

This clone was counted ten times or more. V is TRBV14 and J is TRBJ2-1, with 11 positions matching TRBD2. From germline, CDR1 is SGHDN and CDR2 FVKESK. The V segment lost 4 bases and the J segment 1 base; nucleotides outside the gene matches: 12. This CDR3 region has 19 residues. CDR3 sequence: CASSRFTSGREISYNEQFF. For the CDR3, the DNA is TGTGCCAGCAGCCGATTCACTAGCGGGAGAGAGATATCCTACAATGAGCAGTTCTTC.

This clone showed up many times. This sequence joins TRBV5-4 and TRBJ2-3; TRBD1 aligns across 7 bases. The junction had 7 bases not matched to a gene; V was cut back by 6 bases and J by 6 bases. The CDR3 spans 13 residues. Germline-derived CDR1 and CDR2 are SGHNT and YYREEE (reference sequence). The DNA of the CDR3 is TGTGCCAGCAACAACCCCAGGGGGGATACGCAGTATTTT. Translated, it gives CASNNPRGDTQYF. The variable domain in full, with the rest retrieved from reference TRBV5-4 and TRBJ2-3, is ETGVTQSPTHLIKTRGQQVTLRCSSQSGHNTVSWYQQALGQGPQFIFQYYREEENGRGNFPPRFSGLQFPNYSSELNVNALELDDSALYLCASNNPRGDTQYFGPGTRLTVL.

This clone was seen more than once but under ten times. V and J are TRBV12-3 or TRBV12-4 and TRBJ1-3; TRBD1 is a possible D gene (5 bases). The V and J ends lost 1 base and 4 bases respectively, with 17 bases between them. This CDR3 has 17 residues. The CDR3 is CASSLVSGPDKGNTIYF. The CDR3 DNA is TGTGCCAGCAGTTTAGTGTCGGGACCCGACAAAGGAAACACCATATATTTT.

A word on this clone: This may arise from a read error, as a much more abundant clone is one base away. The V and J genes are TRBV29-1 and TRBJ2-7; D remains ambiguous. V dropped 7 bases and J dropped 3 bases, with 19 bases sitting between them. Germline V gives CDR1 SQVTM, CDR2 ANQGSEA. The CDR3 has 14 residues. The CDR3 nucleotides read TGCAGCGGCCCGCCGCGGATGATTGGCTACGAGCAGTACTTC. Amino acid sequence: CSGPPRMIGYEQYF.

This sequence joins TRBV12-3 or TRBV12-4 and TRBJ1-2; no definite D call. The CDR3 covers 15 residues. V lost 1 base to trimming and J lost 2 bases, with 11 bases between them. In DNA, the CDR3 is TGTGCCAGCAGTTTAGGGACTTCCCGAAACTATGGCTACACCTTC. Its protein product is CASSLGTSRNYGYTF.

This clone was observed a few times. The DNA of the CDR3 is TGTGCCAGCATTTTTTCCGGACAGCCCCAGCATTTT. Its translation is CASIFSGQPQHF. This chain joins TRBV12-3 or TRBV12-4 and TRBJ1-5; D ambiguous. The CDR3 covers 12 residues. V lost 7 bases and J 7 bases, leaving 11 bases between the germline ends.

This clone has at least ten counts. The V and J genes are TRBV7-8 and TRBJ2-5, with D perhaps TRBD1 (5 bases). The ends were cut back, 6 bases at V and 3 bases at J, with 11 bases in the middle. Germline CDR1 reads SGHVS; CDR2 reads FQNEAQ. The CDR3 runs 13 residues. CDR3 sequence: CASSTDREETQYF. The CDR3 coding sequence is TGTGCCAGCAGTACTGACAGAGAAGAGACCCAGTACTTC.

This clone was seen only a few times. This rearrangement joins TRBV28 to TRBJ2-7, with 8 bases identical to TRBD2. This CDR3 contains 16 residues. The J segment lost 0 bases and the V segment lost 7 bases, leaving 11 bases of the junction unmatched. Per germline, CDR1 MDHEN and CDR2 SYDVKM. The CDR3 DNA reads TGTGCCAGCACCTCGCCCGGCGGGAGGTTCTCCTACGAGCAGTACTTC. Its protein is CASTSPGGRFSYEQYF. Supplemented by reference TRBV28 and TRBJ2-7, the full variable domain reads DVKVTQSSRYLVKRTGEKVFLECVQDMDHENMFWYRQDPGLGLRLIYFSYDVKMKEKGDIPEGYSVSREKKERFSLILESASTNQTSMYLCASTSPGGRFSYEQYFGPGTRLTVT.

This clone has at least ten counts. V usage is TRBV24-1 and J usage is TRBJ2-4, with D possibly TRBD2 on 5 matching bases. CDR1 is KGHDR, CDR2 SFDVKD, per germline. Deletions cut 9 bases from V and 8 bases from J, with 13 bases between. The length of the CDR3 is 12 residues. The CDR3, as DNA: TGTGCCACCCGAGGGAACGAGGACATTCAGTACTTC. Translating it yields CATRGNEDIQYF.

At least ten counts were recorded for this clone. The chain couples TRBV29-1 to TRBJ1-1; no definite D call. V lost 5 bases to trimming and J lost 5 bases, with 12 bases between them. CDR1 and CDR2 from the germline V gene are SQVTM and ANQGSEA. The CDR3 loop spans 12 amino acids. In DNA, the CDR3 is TGCAGCGTTCGGAGCTCGCGTACTGAAGCTTTCTTT. This encodes CSVRSSRTEAFF.